This T cell receptor (beta chain) was documented in a study of blood T cell repertoires in COVID-19. Study details: The samples span acute and convalescent COVID-19 from the United States, Italy and Spain. The cDNA or gDNA used as material had been derived from T cells, B-cell-depleted T cells, or PBMCs.

In the original workflow: How many nucleated cells were present was estimated from reference gene primer amplification. Using immunoSEQ multiplex PCR, the repertoire was profiled, and TCRdb retains in-frame clones only, with some absent. V and J calls and clone size are as listed in that table; D and trimming were resolved from the DNA. The repertoire holds 250,000 or so clones, around nine tenths seen once, with 2.5% to 3% in the top ten. The length of the CDR3 is 17 residues. Sequencing was carried out using peripheral blood. J is TRBJ2-1 and V is TRBV21-1; the DNA was not compared with TRBD2, the D call given in the table. TRBV21-1 is an annotated pseudogene. The receptor was derived from a woman aged 60-70 years with acute or convalescent COVID-19. The CDR3 loop reads CASSKALAVSSYNEQFF. CDR3 nucleotide sequence: TGTGCCAGCAGCAAAGCGCTAGCGGTGAGCTCCTACAATGAGCAGTTCTTC.